This T cell receptor (beta chain) was profiled in a study of T cell repertoires in cytomegalovirus infection. TCRdb re-called the reads with MiXCR, one entry per CDR3 protein. The table shows about 230,000 distinct CDR3 sequences, with roughly 22% occurring only once. The sample holds a few counts of this clonotype. V gave up 6 bases and J gave up 4 bases, with 14 bases separating them. The CDR3 has 14 residues. The sequencing sample was made of CD8+ T cells from PBMCs. The TCR comes from a human donor in good health (CMV status not recorded). Some clones in this sample may be carry-over from other donors' samples. The gene calls are TRBV12-3 or TRBV12-4 and TRBJ2-3; D remains unclear. Written as DNA, the CDR3 is TGTGCCAGCAGCTCTATGGGTCTAGCAGATACGCAGTATTTT. Its protein product is CASSSMGLADTQYF.